Below, one T cell receptor beta chain is given with its context. These data belong to a study of blood T cell repertoires in COVID-19. Study as a whole: Samples representing acute and convalescent COVID-19 were sourced from the United States, Italy and Spain. Sources were T cells, B-cell-depleted T cells, or PBMCs; the material itself was cDNA or gDNA.

Germline CDR1 reads MNHEY; CDR2 reads SVGEGT. V was pared by 5 bases and J by 3 bases, with 10 bases between. The CDR3 length is 13 residues. Clones were sequenced by immunoSEQ multiplex PCR, and TCRdb holds only the in-frame ones, with some missing. The repertoire has tens of thousands of clones, 89% of them found once; the top ten carry around 2.2%. This clonotype was obtained from a human donor in a cohort sampled during active COVID-19. The chain uses TRBV6-2 or TRBV6-3 and TRBJ1-2, with D possibly being TRBD1 (5 bases). The specimen sequenced was peripheral blood. CDR3 amino acids: CASSTGGDYGYTF. The DNA for the CDR3 is TGTGCCAGCAGTACCGGGGGAGACTATGGCTACACCTTC.